These 27 T cell receptor beta chains originate from one sample sequenced in a study of cytotoxic CD8 clonotypes in ibrutinib-treated CLL. TCRdb's table, derived via immunoSEQ multiplex PCR, lists solely in-frame clones and lacks some. The sample lists around 70,000 clones; 75% to 85% were seen once. This material consisted of PBMCs, taken at disease progression, from a patient treated with ibrutinib. The receptors originated from a human donor with chronic lymphocytic leukemia.

V gene TRBV7-9 combines with J gene TRBJ2-7; D not certain. V lost 0 bases and J 7 bases, leaving 13 bases between the germline ends. This CDR3 has 14 residues. CDR1 and CDR2 (germline): SEHNR, FQNEAQ (reference sequence). This CDR3 reads CASSLALGWVEQYF. The CDR3 nucleotides are TGTGCCAGCAGCTTAGCCCTCGGGTGGGTGGAGCAGTACTTC.

The rearrangement joins TRBV5-5 to TRBJ2-7; 11 bases match TRBD2. Germline V gene sequence: CDR1 SGHKS, CDR2 YYEKEE (reference sequence). With V trimmed by 8 bases and J by 5 bases, 9 bases remained unmatched. The CDR3 covers 14 residues. Written as DNA, the CDR3 is TGTGCCAGTCGTTTAGCGGGAGGGCCCCACGAGCAGTACTTC. Protein product: CASRLAGGPHEQYF.

The chain joins TRBV2 to TRBJ1-2; D is ambiguous. Trimming removed 4 bases at V and 6 bases at J, with 15 bases between. The CDR3 covers 14 residues. CDR1 SNHLY and CDR2 FYNNEI come from the germline V gene. The CDR3 is CASSVAVPWNGYTF. The CDR3 DNA follows: TGTGCCAGCAGTGTTGCGGTCCCCTGGAATGGCTACACCTTC.

This clone was seen only a few times. The genes are TRBV15 and TRBJ1-6; D remains ambiguous. The V gene lost 1 base and the J gene lost 7 bases, with 11 bases spanning the gap. Germline values: CDR1 LNHNV, CDR2 YYDKDF (reference sequence). The CDR3 spans 15 residues. Here the CDR3 reads CATSRGDIPNSPLHF. DNA of the CDR3: TGTGCCACCAGCAGAGGGGATATCCCAAATTCACCCCTCCACTTT.

The V gene is TRBV23-1, the J gene TRBJ1-2; 9 nucleotides line up with TRBD1. TRBV23-1 is placed among ORFs of uncertain function. The CDR3 contains 16 residues. The junction had 11 bases not matched to a gene; V was cut back by 7 bases and J by 2 bases. The CDR3 DNA reads as TGCGCCAGCACCAAAACCGGGACAGGGCACAACTATGGCTACACCTTC. Protein sequence: CASTKTGTGHNYGYTF.

The chain carries TRBV27 and TRBJ2-7; 8 bases align to TRBD1. The trim removed 9 bases at V and 0 bases at J, leaving 4 bases unmatched. The CDR3 consists of 13 residues. The germline V gene encodes CDR1 MNHEY and CDR2 SMNVEV (reference sequence). The CDR3 sequence is CARRDRTSYEQYF. CDR3 DNA sequence: TGTGCCAGACGGGACAGGACCTCCTACGAGCAGTACTTC.

The V call is TRBV10-3, the J call TRBJ2-3; D is perhaps TRBD1 (6 bases). The CDR3 is 14 amino acids. Between the trimmed V and J ends, which lost 6 bases and 4 bases, there was a span of 14 bases. The V gene's germline CDR1 is ENHRY and CDR2 SYGVKD. The CDR3: CAIRGQLTPDTQYF. The CDR3 DNA is TGTGCCATCAGGGGACAACTAACACCAGATACGCAGTATTTT.

The chain couples TRBV23-1 to TRBJ1-5; 9 bases align to TRBD1. TRBV23-1 qualifies as an ORF whose function is uncertain. Unmatched junction bases numbered 6, after V lost 6 bases and J lost 6 bases. The CDR3 length is 14 residues. CDR3 sequence: CASSRGTGFQPQHF. CDR3 DNA: TGCGCCAGCAGCCGAGGGACAGGGTTTCAGCCCCAGCATTTT.

The V and J genes are TRBV18 and TRBJ1-4; no firm D call. The CDR3 consists of 13 residues. V was trimmed by 6 bases and J by 5 bases, leaving 10 bases between them. Per germline, CDR1 KGHSH and CDR2 LQKENI. The CDR3 sequence is CASSTGINEKLFF. The DNA for the CDR3 is TGTGCCAGCTCGACCGGGATCAATGAAAAACTGTTTTTT.

This sequence joins TRBV4-2 and TRBJ2-1, with 7 bases fitting TRBD2. CDR3 length equals 15 residues. The germline CDR1 and CDR2 sequences are LGHNA and YNFKEQ. V shed 4 bases and J 3 bases; nucleotides not matched to a gene: 6. For the CDR3, the DNA is TGTGCCAGCAGCCCCGGACTAGTAGACTACAATGAGCAGTTCTTC. Protein product: CASSPGLVDYNEQFF.

The chain has TRBV6-5 and TRBJ2-7, with TRBD2 matching 8 bases. CDR1 and CDR2 (germline): MNHEY, SVGAGI. Trimming cost V 4 bases and J 2 bases; bases outside gene matches: 7. The CDR3 is 15 residues long. Here the CDR3 reads CASSSGLAGPYEQYF. Written as DNA, the CDR3 is TGTGCCAGCAGTTCGGGGCTAGCGGGTCCCTACGAGCAGTACTTC.

This clone is judged medium-sized. The J gene is TRBJ1-6, the V gene TRBV7-2, with D uncertain. CDR1 SGHTA and CDR2 FQGNSA come from the germline V gene. The CDR3 runs 15 residues. Trimming shortened V by 2 bases and J by 9 bases, and 14 bases separated the two germline ends. CDR3 sequence (DNA): TGTGCCAGCAGCTTACGCGCAGGCCCCTCTTCACCCCTCCACTTT. Residues: CASSLRAGPSSPLHF.

The chain has TRBV5-6 and TRBJ2-7, with a possible D match to TRBD2 (7 bases). The CDR3 is made up of 13 amino acids. Trimming pared 0 bases from V and 6 bases from J, leaving 10 bases between. Germline loops: CDR1 SGHDT, CDR2 YYEEEE. The CDR3: CASSLAGGPEQYF. The CDR3 DNA reads TGTGCCAGCAGCTTGGCCGGGGGGCCCGAGCAGTACTTC.

The gene calls are TRBV25-1 and TRBJ2-5; 15 bases map to TRBD2. The germline V gene has CDR1 MGHDK and CDR2 SYGVNS. V lost 6 bases to trimming and J lost 5 bases; unmatched junction nucleotides: 7. This CDR3 region has 16 residues. CDR3 sequence reads: CASSGRTSGGAETQYF. CDR3 nucleotide sequence: TGTGCCAGCAGCGGTAGGACTAGCGGGGGGGCCGAGACCCAGTACTTC.

This chain uses TRBV29-1 with TRBJ2-1; D gene unclear. Trimming pared 4 bases from V and 3 bases from J, leaving 16 bases between. Germline V gene sequence: CDR1 SQVTM, CDR2 ANQGSEA. There are 15 residues in the CDR3. CDR3 sequence reads: CSVVYGSNFYNEQFF. The CDR3 region has the DNA TGCAGCGTTGTTTATGGGTCCAACTTCTACAATGAGCAGTTCTTC.

This chain links TRBV29-1 with TRBJ1-2, with a weak D call TRBD1 (6 bases). The CDR3 sequence is 14 residues long. Trimming took off 6 bases at V and 3 bases at J, with 17 bases between the two ends. Germline V gene lookup returns CDR1 SQVTM and CDR2 ANQGSEA. CDR3 sequence: CSVAAEDSDYGYTF. The CDR3 DNA reads as TGCAGCGTAGCCGCCGAGGACAGCGACTATGGCTACACCTTC.

This clone has a handful of counts. The J gene is TRBJ1-1, the V gene TRBV2, with D unresolved. The CDR3 is made up of 13 amino acids. V shed 1 base and J shed 3 bases, with 6 bases lying between them. CDR1 and CDR2 from the germline V gene are SNHLY and FYNNEI. The CDR3 here is CASSEEQYTEAFF. The DNA of the CDR3 is TGTGCCAGCAGTGAAGAACAGTACACTGAAGCTTTCTTT.

The V call is TRBV6-5, the J call TRBJ2-1; D is possibly TRBD2 (5 bases). Between the trimmed V and J ends, which lost 4 bases and 1 base, there was a span of 8 bases. Germline CDR1 and CDR2: MNHEY and SVGAGI. The CDR3 length is 14 residues. CDR3 sequence reads: CASSSGVSYNEQFF. The CDR3 DNA sequence: TGTGCCAGCAGTTCCGGGGTATCCTACAATGAGCAGTTCTTC.

J is TRBJ2-4 and V is TRBV19, with D maybe TRBD2 (5 bases). Trimming removed 4 bases at V and 0 bases at J, with 13 bases between. Germline-derived CDR1 and CDR2 are LNHDA and SQIVND (reference sequence). The CDR3 is 16 residues long. The CDR3 sequence: CASSTDGLLAKNIQYF. In DNA, the CDR3 is TGTGCCAGTAGTACGGACGGACTTCTAGCCAAAAACATTCAGTACTTC.

The chain uses TRBV28 and TRBJ2-1; 10 bases are a match to TRBD1. Losses at the gene ends were 8 bases for V and 3 bases for J; bases not matched to a gene: 25. Germline V lookup: CDR1 MDHEN, CDR2 SYDVKM. This CDR3 region has 21 residues. DNA for the CDR3: TGTGCCAGCGGGGACATACGAGGAGACAGGGGGCGTAAAGAATTCTACAATGAGCAGTTCTTC. Translating it yields CASGDIRGDRGRKEFYNEQFF.

The chain joins TRBV25-1 to TRBJ2-7; TRBD1 matches at 7 bases. The CDR3 spans 14 residues. Germline V gives CDR1 MGHDK, CDR2 SYGVNS. V was clipped by 3 bases and J by 5 bases; unmatched bases: 7. CDR3 sequence: CASSDWGQSHEQYF. DNA of the CDR3: TGTGCCAGCAGTGATTGGGGACAGTCCCACGAGCAGTACTTC.

The chain uses TRBV7-3 and TRBJ2-5; 8 bases line up with TRBD2. The CDR3 runs 14 residues. Germline CDR1 is SGHTA and CDR2 is FQGTGA. Trimming cost V 2 bases and J 5 bases; bases outside gene matches: 4. CDR3 nucleotides: TGTGCCAGCAGCTTAGGGACTAGTCGCGAGACCCAGTACTTC. Amino acid sequence: CASSLGTSRETQYF.

The J gene is TRBJ1-1, the V gene TRBV28; TRBD1 might be the D (6 bases). CDR1 and CDR2 from the germline V gene are MDHEN and SYDVKM. The CDR3 covers 16 residues. The V end was cut by 6 bases, the J end by 1 base, with 18 bases between. The CDR3 DNA reads as TGTGCCAGCAGAGGGTTAGGTGTCAGGGGGAACACTGAAGCTTTCTTT. It is translated as CASRGLGVRGNTEAFF.

The chain links TRBV13 to TRBJ2-7; a weak D match, TRBD1 (5 bases). This CDR3 has 12 amino acids. The ends were cut back, 5 bases at V and 3 bases at J, with 8 bases in the middle. Germline V lookup: CDR1 PRHDT, CDR2 FYEKMQ (reference sequence). CDR3 nucleotides: TGTGCCAGCAGCCTACAGGTCTACGAGCAGTACTTC. As protein: CASSLQVYEQYF.

The CDR3 DNA sequence: TGTGCCTGGAGCGACGGAGGGAGGACTGAAGCTTTCTTT. This codes for CAWSDGGRTEAFF. This rearrangement joins TRBV30 to TRBJ1-1; D is unresolved. CDR1 and CDR2 from the germline V gene are GTSNPN and SVGIG (reference sequence). The V end was cut by 3 bases, the J end by 5 bases, with 13 bases between. The CDR3 is 13 amino acids. The entire variable domain, with the rest obtained from reference TRBV30 and TRBJ1-1, is as follows: SQTIHQWPATLVQPVGSPLSLECTVEGTSNPNLYWYRQAAGRGLQLLFYSVGIGQISSEVPQNLSASRPQDRQFILSSKKLLLSDSGFYLCAWSDGGRTEAFFGQGTRLTVV.

The chain links TRBV10-1 to TRBJ2-7; D call uncertain. The CDR3 contains 12 residues. The germline CDR1 and CDR2 sequences are WNHNN and SYGVQD (reference sequence). The V gene lost 3 bases and the J gene lost 4 bases, with 7 bases spanning the gap. The CDR3 reads CASSEYGYEQYF. CDR3 DNA: TGCGCCAGCAGTGAATATGGGTACGAGCAGTACTTC.

V gene TRBV18 combines with J gene TRBJ2-1; TRBD1 might be the D (5 bases). Trimming removed 3 bases from V and 0 bases from J, with 12 bases in between. The length of the CDR3 is 16 residues. Germline CDR1 and CDR2: KGHSH and LQKENI. The chain's CDR3 is CASSPNRYGSYNEQFF. The CDR3, as DNA: TGTGCCAGCTCACCGAACAGGTACGGCTCCTACAATGAGCAGTTCTTC.